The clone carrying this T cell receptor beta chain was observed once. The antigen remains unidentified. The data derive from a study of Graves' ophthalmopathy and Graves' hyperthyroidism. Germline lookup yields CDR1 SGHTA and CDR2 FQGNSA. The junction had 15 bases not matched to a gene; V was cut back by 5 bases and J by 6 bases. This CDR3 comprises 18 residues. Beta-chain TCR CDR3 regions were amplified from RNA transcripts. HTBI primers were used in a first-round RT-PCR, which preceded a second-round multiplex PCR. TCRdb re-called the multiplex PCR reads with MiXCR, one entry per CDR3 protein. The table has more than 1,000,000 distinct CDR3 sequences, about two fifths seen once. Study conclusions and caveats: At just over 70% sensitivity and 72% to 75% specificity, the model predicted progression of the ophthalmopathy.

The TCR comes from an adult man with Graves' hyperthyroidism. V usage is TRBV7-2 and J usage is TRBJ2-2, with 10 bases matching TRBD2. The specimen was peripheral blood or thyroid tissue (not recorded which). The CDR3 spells CASSPQLSQAGGAGELFF. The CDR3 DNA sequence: TGTGCCAGCAGCCCCCAACTAAGTCAAGCGGGGGGGGCCGGGGAGCTGTTTTTT.